The 14 T cell receptor beta chains reported below all come from one sample, sequenced in a study of shared clonotypes between healthy human individuals. Some clones are missing from TCRdb's copy, which holds only in-frame ones; the method was immunoSEQ multiplex PCR. The sample has 2 million to 2.5 million clones, approximately 94% seen once. What was sequenced was naive CD4+ T cells sorted from blood. The subset denotes: CD45RA+ positively selected. The receptor source for this set is a young man in good health.

The chain uses TRBV6-6 and TRBJ1-1; D is possibly TRBD1 (6 bases). Trimming removed 6 bases from V and 1 base from J, with 9 bases in between. The germline gives CDR1 MNHNY, CDR2 SVGAGI (reference sequence). CDR3 length: 13 residues. CDR3 bases: TGTGCCAGCAGCCGGGGACAGAACACTGAAGCTTTCTTT. Its translation is CASSRGQNTEAFF.

As to this clone: This same CDR3 is encoded by further DNA sequences in the sample. The chain uses TRBV6-6 and TRBJ1-2; 8 nucleotides match TRBD1. Losses at the gene ends were 3 bases for V and 4 bases for J; bases not matched to a gene: 10. There are 16 residues in the CDR3. Germline V gene lookup returns CDR1 MNHNY and CDR2 SVGAGI (reference sequence). Here the CDR3 reads CASSYSTGQGGYGYTF. Written as DNA, the CDR3 is TGTGCCAGCAGTTATAGCACCGGACAGGGAGGCTATGGCTACACCTTC.

The chain carries TRBV5-4 and TRBJ1-1; D is possibly TRBD1 (6 bases). V was pared by 4 bases and J by 4 bases, with 20 bases between. Germline loops: CDR1 SGHNT, CDR2 YYREEE (reference sequence). The CDR3 sequence is 16 residues long. The CDR3 nucleotides are TGTGCCAGCAGCCCCGGAGGTAGGGGGGAGAGCACTGAAGCTTTCTTT. It yields the protein CASSPGGRGESTEAFF.

The rearrangement uses TRBV11-2 and TRBJ2-7; no reliable D call. Trimming cost V 5 bases and J 2 bases, with 10 bases left between them. Germline lookup yields CDR1 SGHAT and CDR2 FQNNGV. The CDR3 extends over 13 amino acids. The CDR3 region has the DNA TGTGCCAGCAGCAGGACGATTCCCTACGAGCAGTACTTC. Translating gives CASSRTIPYEQYF.

Comment on this clone: Other DNA sequences in this specimen translate into the identical CDR3. J is TRBJ1-1 and V is TRBV7-9, with D unresolved. The germline V gene encodes CDR1 SEHNR and CDR2 FQNEAQ (reference sequence). The CDR3 contains 13 residues. The ends were cut back, 3 bases at V and 2 bases at J, with 7 bases in the middle. CDR3 nucleotide sequence: TGTGCCAGCAGCTTTCAGGAAAACACTGAAGCTTTCTTT. Encoded protein: CASSFQENTEAFF. The full variable domain, completed using reference TRBV7-9 and TRBJ1-1, is DTGVSQNPRHKITKRGQNVTFRCDPISEHNRLYWYRQTLGQGPEFLTYFQNEAQLEKSRLLSDRFSAERPKGSFSTLEIQRTEQGDSAMYLCASSFQENTEAFFGQGTRLTVV.

This CDR3 is CASSPPSGVSTEAFF. The CDR3 DNA reads TGTGCCAGCTCACCACCGTCGGGGGTGAGCACTGAAGCTTTCTTT. The chain joins TRBV18 to TRBJ1-1, with D perhaps matching TRBD1 (5 bases). CDR1 KGHSH and CDR2 LQKENI come from the germline V gene. This CDR3 is built from 15 residues. V was clipped by 0 bases and J by 4 bases, with 12 bases between them.

The V call is TRBV4-3, the J call TRBJ1-2; D unresolved. V lost 1 base to trimming and J lost 5 bases, with 14 bases between them. Per germline, CDR1 LGHNA and CDR2 YSLEER. This CDR3 spans 15 amino acids. This CDR3 reads CASSQASSFGYGYTF. The CDR3 DNA sequence: TGCGCCAGCAGCCAAGCTTCATCTTTTGGGTATGGCTACACCTTC.

This chain uses TRBV7-3 with TRBJ1-6; D unclear. V was pared by 5 bases and J by 4 bases, with 3 bases between. Germline V gene lookup returns CDR1 SGHTA and CDR2 FQGTGA. CDR3 length: 12 amino acids. DNA of the CDR3: TGTGCCAGCAGCCAATATAATTCACCCCTCCACTTT. This gives the protein CASSQYNSPLHF.

This chain joins TRBV5-1 and TRBJ2-6, with D maybe TRBD2 (5 bases). Germline V CDR1 and CDR2: SGHRS, YFSETQ. The CDR3 consists of 15 residues. Trimming shortened V by 4 bases and J by 4 bases, and 12 bases separated the two germline ends. For the CDR3, the DNA is TGCGCCAGCAGCAATGAGGGTGCCGGGGCCAACGTCCTGACTTTC. Its protein product is CASSNEGAGANVLTF.

For this clone: Other DNA sequences from this sample encode an identical CDR3 as well. The chain has TRBV25-1 and TRBJ1-5; D ambiguous. Germline CDR1 MGHDK, CDR2 SYGVNS. Trimming removed 3 bases from V and 4 bases from J, with 7 bases in between. The CDR3 consists of 13 residues. CDR3 in DNA: TGTGCCAGCAGTGATGGAGGGAATCAGCCCCAGCATTTT. Translated: CASSDGGNQPQHF.

J is TRBJ2-1 and V is TRBV29-1, with 9 bases identical to TRBD2. The V segment lost 4 bases and the J segment 4 bases; nucleotides outside the gene matches: 5. The CDR3 spans 14 residues. Per germline, CDR1 SQVTM and CDR2 ANQGSEA. The CDR3 coding sequence is TGCAGCGTTGCCCCTAGCGGGGCTTACAATGAGCAGTTCTTC. As protein: CSVAPSGAYNEQFF.

The rearrangement uses TRBV20-1 and TRBJ1-5, with D hard to call. CDR1 is DFQATT, CDR2 SNEGSKA, per germline (reference sequence). V lost 5 bases and J lost 11, with 13 bases in between. The CDR3 consists of 11 residues. DNA of the CDR3: TGCAGTGCTCCCCGCGGGGTGGCCCAGCATTTT. Translation: CSAPRGVAQHF.

This sequence joins TRBV12-5 and TRBJ1-1, with 8 positions matching TRBD1. The length of the CDR3 is 17 residues. V was clipped by 1 base and J by 3 bases; unmatched bases: 10. In germline, CDR1 is LGHNT, CDR2 FRNRAP. The chain's CDR3 is CASGLGGTGMRYTEAFF. Here the CDR3 DNA reads TGTGCTAGTGGTTTGGGCGGGACAGGAATGCGCTACACTGAAGCTTTCTTT. The full variable domain, completed using reference TRBV12-5 and TRBJ1-1, is DARVTQTPRHKVTEMGQEVTMRCQPILGHNTVFWYRQTMMQGLELLAYFRNRAPLDDSGMPKDRFSAEMPDATLATLKIQPSEPRDSAVYFCASGLGGTGMRYTEAFFGQGTRLTVV.

The chain has TRBV6-5 and TRBJ2-7; 8 nucleotides line up with TRBD1. From germline, CDR1 is MNHEY and CDR2 SVGAGI. V shed 5 bases and J 3 bases; nucleotides not matched to a gene: 6. The CDR3 spans 14 residues. The CDR3 DNA follows: TGTGCCAGCAGTACCGGACAGGGACTCTACGAGCAGTACTTC. Its protein is CASSTGQGLYEQYF.